The clone carrying this T cell receptor beta chain was counted between two and nine times. This specimen belongs to a study of control samples from healthy donors and cancer patients. Trimming left V 7 bases short and J 8 bases short, with 17 bases between. CDR3 length: 13 amino acids. Germline CDR1 reads MDHEN; CDR2 reads SYDVKM. Only in-frame clones appear in the TCRdb table, and some are missing; sequencing was by immunoSEQ multiplex PCR. The data contain 90,000 to 140,000 clones, about 83% of them singletons. This clonotype originated in a woman aged 45-65 years in good health. The chain employs TRBV28 and TRBJ1-1; the D gene is possibly TRBD1 (5 bases). The source material was blood. CDR3 region: CASTRIGRGEAFF. The CDR3 DNA reads TGTGCCAGCACCCGAATCGGGCGGGGCGAAGCTTTCTTT.